This T cell receptor gamma chain was obtained from a study of γδ T cells in repeated Plasmodium falciparum infection (dated by TCRdb to the early 2020s). As for the study more broadly: In the natural-infection arm, Malian children exposed to intense seasonal malaria transmission were enrolled and compared against age and gender matched Australian children. Malian gammadelta TCR repertoires were analysed cross-sectionally during no-transmission periods and longitudinally across acute febrile malaria episodes. Samples from controlled-infection subjects were taken at baseline, just before selected infections, and 21 days after each infection. In the study, the shaping of the human gammadelta T cell repertoire by repeated Plasmodium falciparum infection was examined using natural infection in Mali and controlled human malaria infection. Four controlled human malaria infections were administered to about five malaria-naive U.S. adults over around 620 days by bites from P. falciparum NF54-infected Anopheles stephensi mosquitoes. Findings and caveats that apply to the study as a whole: Because the controlled-infection cohort was small, analysis of inter-individual variability in gammadelta T cell responses was limited. Vdelta2-negative gammadelta TCR repertoires from Malian children appeared more clonally expanded, less diverse and less shared than those of Australian children. A highly stable polyclonal repertoire over time and infection, with many inter-individual overlapping TCRgamma sequences, was shown by Vgamma9/Vdelta2+ TCR repertoires. Repeated controlled infections appeared to drive waves of new clonotype selection in Vdelta2-negative, largely Vdelta1+, gammadelta TCR repertoires. The Malian cohort was drawn from a small rural village made up mostly of one ethnic group, which limits generalizability.

CDR1 and CDR2, looked up from the germline V gene (reference sequence), are GITISATS and ISYDGTV. The junction shows trimming of 0 bases on V and 15 bases on J, and the gene matches do not reach 22 bases of it. The CDR3, cysteine through phenylalanine, is 17 amino acids long. CDR3 DNA only is kept here, 51 bases in frame from base 1. Libraries were built with multiplex PCR. The listed sequencing device is Illumina MiSeq. Every sorted gammadelta T cell sample had both its TCR gamma (TRG) and TCR delta (TRD) chains sequenced. Under the source paper's analysis protocol: Repertoire analyses included clonotype tree plots, accumulated frequency of the top 20 clonotypes, diversity index (DI) and D75 metrics. TCRdb reprocessed the public reads with the caller CATT; rows with the same DNA were merged afterwards. The V and J calls were not made by the authors but by TCRdb's processing. The sample includes approximately 32,000 gamma-chain clones, with around 1.4% observed a single time. The ten largest account for roughly 21% of the sample.

This clone was seen a handful of times. Its target antigen remains unknown. For this DNA, TCRdb reports the protein of a much larger clone, which diverges at residue 16, most likely from a read error; the protein presented here is translated directly from the DNA. Vgamma9/Vdelta2+ and Vdelta2-negative gammadelta T cell populations were flow-sorted from peripheral blood mononuclear cells for bulk TCR repertoire analysis. In this chain, TRGV9 is recombined with TRGJP1. The J gene was not available in TCRdb and was assigned here by matching the DNA to germline segments. This receptor was taken from a pool of human donors (malaria-infected and uninfected, not separated). Material: gamma-delta T cells from blood. The DNA sequence follows: TGTGCCTTGTGGGAGGTGCAATCCGAGTTGGGCAAAAAAATCAAGATATTT. Translated, it reads CALWEVQSELGKKIKIF.